The 18 T cell receptor beta chains given below trace back to one sample, sequenced in a study of sequential checkpoint blockade in melanoma. Treatment of the sample: randomized to nivolumab then ipilimumab (arm A) or the reverse (arm B). Clones were read by immunoSEQ multiplex PCR, and TCRdb kept only the in-frame ones, dropping some. The sample has about 4,600 clones; about 60% are singletons. Sequences were derived from CD8+ T cells sorted from blood (inferred from file names), sampled from a patient given nivolumab and ipilimumab in sequence. Receptors originate from a human donor with melanoma.

This clone was seen only a few times. The genes are TRBV5-4 and TRBJ2-3; D is uncertain. V shed 0 bases and J shed 3 bases, with 11 bases lying between them. The CDR3 extends over 15 amino acids. CDR1 is SGHNT and CDR2 is YYREEE in the germline V gene (reference sequence). The DNA of the CDR3 is TGTGCCAGCAGCTTGGCGCGGTATGAGACAGATACGCAGTATTTT. Protein sequence: CASSLARYETDTQYF.

V usage is TRBV28 and J usage is TRBJ1-4, with a possible D match to TRBD1 (5 bases). This CDR3 comprises 14 residues. V was pared by 2 bases and J by 4 bases, with 8 bases between. Germline V lookup: CDR1 MDHEN, CDR2 SYDVKM. The CDR3 here is CASSLQGLNEKLFF. In DNA, the CDR3 is TGTGCCAGCAGTTTACAGGGACTTAATGAAAAACTGTTTTTT. Looking up the rest from reference TRBV28 and TRBJ1-4 gives the full variable domain: DVKVTQSSRYLVKRTGEKVFLECVQDMDHENMFWYRQDPGLGLRLIYFSYDVKMKEKGDIPEGYSVSREKKERFSLILESASTNQTSMYLCASSLQGLNEKLFFGSGTQLSVL.

The genes are TRBV5-5 and TRBJ2-7; 9 bases line up with TRBD1. Per the germline V gene, CDR1 is SGHKS and CDR2 is YYEKEE (reference sequence). V gave up 4 bases and J gave up 2 bases; unmatched junction bases: 4. This CDR3 is 14 amino acids long. The CDR3 loop is CASSTGQGTYEQYF. CDR3 sequence (DNA): TGTGCCAGCAGCACAGGACAGGGGACCTACGAGCAGTACTTC.

The rearrangement joins TRBV5-5 to TRBJ2-7; TRBD1 is a possible D gene (5 bases). With 3 bases removed from V and 2 bases from J, the gap between germline ends came to 18 bases. The germline V gene encodes CDR1 SGHKS and CDR2 YYEKEE (reference sequence). The CDR3 has 16 residues. In DNA, the CDR3 is TGTGCCAGCAGCTCACCGACGGCAGGGTCTGCCTACGAGCAGTACTTC. Protein product: CASSSPTAGSAYEQYF.

This chain uses TRBV5-6 with TRBJ2-7; 8 bases line up with TRBD2. The CDR3 length is 16 residues. The V segment lost 1 base and the J segment 2 bases; nucleotides outside the gene matches: 8. CDR1 and CDR2 from the germline V gene are SGHDT and YYEEEE. The CDR3 here is CASSLSAGGLPYEQYF. The CDR3 nucleotides are TGTGCCAGCAGCTTGAGTGCGGGAGGTCTTCCCTACGAGCAGTACTTC.

In this sample, this clone turned up a few times. The chain couples TRBV21-1 to TRBJ2-3; the tabulated D call, TRBD1, remains unverified against the DNA. TRBV21-1 is a documented pseudogene. The CDR3 loop spans 17 amino acids. CDR3 DNA: TGTGCCAGCAGCAAATGCCCGGGACAACTTAGCACAGATACGCAGTATTTT. As protein: CASSKCPGQLSTDTQYF.

This clone has a handful of counts. The J gene is TRBJ2-3, the V gene TRBV11-2; D is possibly TRBD1 (6 bases). The germline CDR1 and CDR2 sequences are SGHAT and FQNNGV. Trimming cost V 5 bases and J 0 bases, with 12 bases left between them. There are 15 residues in the CDR3. The CDR3 loop is CASSTGTGSTDTQYF. CDR3 DNA: TGTGCCAGCAGCACAGGGACGGGTAGCACAGATACGCAGTATTTT.

This clone was detected a few times. The V and J genes are TRBV23-1 and TRBJ2-2; 7 bases map to TRBD1. TRBV23-1 qualifies as an ORF whose function is uncertain. The length of the CDR3 is 15 residues. V shed 6 bases and J 0 bases; nucleotides not matched to a gene: 4. CDR3 sequence reads: CASSPGTANTGELFF. CDR3 in DNA: TGCGCCAGCAGCCCCGGGACAGCGAACACCGGGGAGCTGTTTTTT.

This clone was observed a handful of times. The chain employs TRBV19 and TRBJ1-1; tentatively, D is TRBD1 (6 bases). The CDR3 consists of 14 residues. V shed 4 bases and J shed 1 base, with 10 bases lying between them. The germline V gene has CDR1 LNHDA and CDR2 SQIVND (reference sequence). The CDR3 coding sequence is TGTGCCAGTAGTACTGGACAGTGGAACACTGAAGCTTTCTTT. Translation gives CASSTGQWNTEAFF. The variable domain in full, with the rest retrieved from reference TRBV19 and TRBJ1-1, is DGGITQSPKYLFRKEGQNVTLSCEQNLNHDAMYWYRQDPGQGLRLIYYSQIVNDFQKGDIAEGYSVSREKKESFPLTVTSAQKNPTAFYLCASSTGQWNTEAFFGQGTRLTVV.

The chain employs TRBV30 and TRBJ2-4, with 14 positions matching TRBD2. Germline trimming cut 4 bases from V and 8 bases from J; bases unmatched to any gene: 10. Germline V lookup: CDR1 GTSNPN, CDR2 SVGIG (reference sequence). The CDR3 is 16 amino acids. The CDR3 is CAWTQGTSGREDIQYF. For the CDR3, the DNA is TGTGCCTGGACCCAAGGGACTAGCGGGAGAGAGGACATTCAGTACTTC.

The gene calls are TRBV5-6 and TRBJ1-3; D not certain. Germline V gene sequence: CDR1 SGHDT, CDR2 YYEEEE. The CDR3 is made up of 15 amino acids. The V gene lost 6 bases and the J gene lost 4 bases, with 17 bases spanning the gap. CDR3 region: CASMKEPSWGNTIYF. The DNA of the CDR3 is TGTGCCAGCATGAAAGAGCCCTCTTGGGGAAACACCATATATTTT.

This chain joins TRBV5-6 and TRBJ2-5; no definite D call. The closer fit of TRBJ2-7 to the DNA end suggests the J call may be wrong. The CDR3 runs 11 residues. Germline CDR1 and CDR2: SGHDT and YYEEEE. CDR3 nucleotides: TGTGCCAGCAGCAACTACTACGAGCAGTACTTC. Residues: CASSNYYEQYF.

The V gene is TRBV4-2, the J gene TRBJ2-1; TRBD2 might be the D (6 bases). The V gene's germline CDR1 is LGHNA and CDR2 YNFKEQ. Between the trimmed V and J ends, which lost 4 bases and 8 bases, there was a span of 18 bases. The length of the CDR3 is 15 residues. DNA of the CDR3: TGTGCCAGCAGCCCGACTAGTAATGCCGGGGATGAGCAGTTCTTC. Protein product: CASSPTSNAGDEQFF.

The chain links TRBV11-3 to TRBJ2-1, with 7 bases identical to TRBD1. In germline, CDR1 is SGHNT, CDR2 YENEEA. The V and J ends lost 4 bases and 5 bases, in that order; junction bases with no gene match: 11. The CDR3 totals 16 residues. The CDR3 reads CASSSFPRQGDNEQFF. CDR3 sequence (DNA): TGTGCCAGCAGCTCGTTTCCGCGACAGGGAGACAATGAGCAGTTCTTC.

This rearrangement joins TRBV15 to TRBJ1-2; possible D gene TRBD1, 5 bases. This CDR3 is 15 amino acids long. Germline V gene lookup returns CDR1 LNHNV and CDR2 YYDKDF (reference sequence). Trimming stripped 5 bases from V and 6 bases from J, with 19 bases between. The CDR3 DNA reads as TGTGCCACCAGCGCGCGCCCCGGGACTCCAGATGGCTACACCTTC. It yields the protein CATSARPGTPDGYTF.

Here the CDR3 DNA reads TGTGCCAGCAGCTTGGGGGGAGCAGGGGGAAATCAGCCCCAGCATTTT. This translates into CASSLGGAGGNQPQHF. The genes are TRBV5-5 and TRBJ1-5, with 7 bases lining up with TRBD1. J gave up 4 bases and V 0 bases, and 7 bases lay outside the gene matches. The CDR3 is 16 residues long. Germline V lookup: CDR1 SGHKS, CDR2 YYEKEE (reference sequence).

This rearrangement joins TRBV12-5 to TRBJ2-7; 7 bases match TRBD2. CDR3 length: 13 amino acids. The V gene's germline CDR1 is LGHNT and CDR2 FRNRAP. The trim removed 4 bases at V and 3 bases at J, leaving 3 bases unmatched. The CDR3: CASGWGGYYEQYF. Here the CDR3 DNA reads TGTGCTAGTGGTTGGGGGGGATACTACGAGCAGTACTTC.

The J gene is TRBJ2-7, the V gene TRBV7-9; 9 bases align to TRBD1. CDR3 length equals 16 residues. V trimming: 5 bases; J trimming: 6 bases; junction bases outside the gene matches: 14. The germline gives CDR1 SEHNR, CDR2 FQNEAQ (reference sequence). This chain's CDR3 is CASSPGAGTGTAEQYF. CDR3 bases: TGTGCCAGCAGCCCCGGGGCCGGGACAGGGACGGCCGAGCAGTACTTC. Based on the CDR3 plus reference TRBV7-9 and TRBJ2-7, the full variable domain is DTGVSQNPRHKITKRGQNVTFRCDPISEHNRLYWYRQTLGQGPEFLTYFQNEAQLEKSRLLSDRFSAERPKGSFSTLEIQRTEQGDSAMYLCASSPGAGTGTAEQYFGPGTRLTVT.